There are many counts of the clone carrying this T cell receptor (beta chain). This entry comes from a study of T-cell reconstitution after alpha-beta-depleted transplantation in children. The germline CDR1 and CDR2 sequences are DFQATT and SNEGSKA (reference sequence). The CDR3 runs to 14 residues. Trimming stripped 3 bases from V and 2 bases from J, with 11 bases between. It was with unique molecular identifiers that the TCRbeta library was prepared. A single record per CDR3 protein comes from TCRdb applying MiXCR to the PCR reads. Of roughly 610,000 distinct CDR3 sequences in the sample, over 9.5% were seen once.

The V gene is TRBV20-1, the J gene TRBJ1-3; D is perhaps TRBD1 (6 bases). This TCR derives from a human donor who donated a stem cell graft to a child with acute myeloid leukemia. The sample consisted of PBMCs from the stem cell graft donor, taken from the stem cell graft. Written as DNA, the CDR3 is TGCAGTGCTAGCGTTACAGGGACTGGAAACACCATATATTTT. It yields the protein CSASVTGTGNTIYF.